The rows below give T cell receptor beta chains drawn from one sample of a study of cytomegalovirus exposure and HLA in healthy donors. Profiled with immunoSEQ multiplex PCR; TCRdb holds only in-frame clones, not every one. The table records around 60,000 clones, 96% of them present only once. Sequencing was performed on PBMCs. The source is a woman aged 18-29 years in good health and CMV-seronegative. Each CDR3 is given with its conserved first and last residue. A D gene is named only where the DNA matches it firmly. The listing skips clone size in some rows; elsewhere it reads once, few, many or a size class.

V	size	J	D	CDR3	DNA
TRBV7-9	-	TRBJ2-1	TRBD2	CASSLAGGRAYNEQFF	TGTGCCAGCAGCTTAGCTGGCGGGAGGGCCTACAATGAGCAGTTCTTC
TRBV5-8	-	TRBJ1-5	-	CASSLGSYSNQPQHF	TGTGCCAGCAGCTTGGGGAGCTATAGCAATCAGCCCCAGCATTTT
TRBV28	-	TRBJ2-1	TRBD2	CASSLVLGGWEQFF	TGTGCCAGCAGTTTAGTTCTCGGGGGGTGGGAGCAGTTCTTC
TRBV5-4	-	TRBJ2-2	TRBD1	CASSRGQGADTGELFF	TGTGCCAGCAGCCGCGGACAGGGGGCCGACACCGGGGAGCTGTTTTTT
TRBV19	-	TRBJ2-1	TRBD1	CASSIQGQAYNEQFF	TGTGCCAGTAGTATTCAGGGACAGGCCTACAATGAGCAGTTCTTC
TRBV15	once	TRBJ1-2	-	CATSSPDRLYGYTF	TGTGCCACCAGCAGCCCGGACAGACTCTATGGCTACACCTTC
TRBV27	-	TRBJ2-3	-	CAIWTGGGTQYF	TGTGCCATCTGGACAGGAGGGGGTACGCAGTATTTT
TRBV7-9	-	TRBJ2-2	-	CASIYFTGELFF	TGTGCCAGCATCTACTTCACCGGGGAGCTGTTTTTT
TRBV6-5	-	TRBJ1-4	-	CASTGTLNEKLFF	TGTGCCAGCACAGGAACCCTCAATGAAAAACTGTTTTTT
TRBV6-4	-	TRBJ2-2	TRBD2	CASSEGTSSGELFF	TGTGCCAGCAGTGAGGGGACTAGCTCCGGGGAGCTGTTTTTT
TRBV19	-	TRBJ2-1	TRBD2	CASSWPSGINEQFF	TGTGCCAGTAGTTGGCCTAGCGGGATCAATGAGCAGTTCTTC
TRBV6-1	-	TRBJ2-1	TRBD2	CASISGTPSYNEQFF	TGTGCCAGCATTAGCGGGACCCCCTCCTACAATGAGCAGTTCTTC
TRBV7-9	once	TRBJ2-4	-	CASIPEWGEEAKNIQYF	TGTGCCAGCATCCCTGAATGGGGGGAGGAAGCCAAAAACATTCAGTACTTC
TRBV10-3	-	TRBJ2-1	TRBD1	CAMGIGTGVSEQFF	TGTGCCATGGGAATCGGGACAGGGGTTAGTGAGCAGTTCTTC
TRBV25-1	-	TRBJ2-5	TRBD2	CASSWGGSETQYF	TGTGCCAGCAGCTGGGGGGGGTCAGAGACCCAGTACTTC
TRBV7-9	-	TRBJ1-2	-	CASSLRDRGYTF	TGTGCCAGCAGCCTCCGGGATCGCGGCTACACCTTC
TRBV27	-	TRBJ2-7	TRBD1	CASSLGPGGNYEQYF	TGTGCCAGCAGTTTAGGGCCAGGGGGAAACTACGAGCAGTACTTC
TRBV28	-	TRBJ2-7	TRBD1	CASTPTGASYEQYF	TGTGCCAGCACCCCGACAGGGGCCTCCTACGAGCAGTACTTC
TRBV19	-	TRBJ2-3	-	CASGWVTDTQYF	TGTGCCTCGGGGTGGGTCACAGATACGCAGTATTTT
TRBV19	-	TRBJ2-1	TRBD2	CASSIGTRGVDEQFF	TGTGCCAGTAGTATCGGGACTAGGGGCGTCGATGAGCAGTTCTTC
TRBV10-3	-	TRBJ2-3	TRBD2	CANYPPGLLTDTRYF	TGTGCCAACTACCCCCCGGGACTACTCACAGATACGCGGTATTTT
TRBV6-1	-	TRBJ2-1	-	CASRINFSYNEQFF	TGTGCCAGCCGAATTAACTTCTCCTACAATGAGCAGTTCTTC
TRBV6-5	-	TRBJ1-2	TRBD1	CAARDRGHYGYTF	TGTGCCGCCCGGGACAGGGGTCACTATGGCTACACCTTC
TRBV6-1	-	TRBJ1-2	-	CASGGREGYTF	TGTGCGAGCGGGGGGCGGGAGGGCTACACCTTC
TRBV6-1	-	TRBJ1-5	-	CASSEGPGQLGNQPQHF	TGTGCCAGCAGTGAAGGGCCCGGACAATTGGGCAATCAGCCCCAGCATTTT
TRBV5-1	-	TRBJ2-2	TRBD2	CASSMGLAGETGELFF	TGCGCCAGCAGCATGGGACTAGCGGGAGAGACCGGGGAGCTGTTTTTT
TRBV7-2	-	TRBJ1-3	-	CASSPDSSSGNTIYF	TGTGCCAGCAGCCCCGACAGCAGCTCTGGAAACACCATATATTTT
TRBV5-1	-	TRBJ2-3	TRBD2	CASSSGTSGGPTGPTDTQYF	TGCGCCAGCAGCTCGGGGACTAGCGGGGGGCCCACGGGGCCCACAGATACGCAGTATTTT
TRBV11-1	-	TRBJ1-5	-	CASSRGSNQPQHF	TGTGCCAGCAGTAGGGGGTCCAATCAGCCCCAGCATTTT
TRBV5-4	-	TRBJ2-5	-	CASSLAEETQYF	TGTGCCAGCAGCTTGGCCGAAGAGACCCAGTACTTC
TRBV11-3	-	TRBJ2-1	TRBD2	CASSLGLAGGNYEQFF	TGTGCCAGCAGCTTGGGCCTAGCGGGAGGGAATTATGAGCAGTTCTTC
TRBV5-6	-	TRBJ2-5	-	CASSLVWGEYQETQYF	TGTGCCAGCAGCTTGGTGTGGGGCGAGTACCAAGAGACCCAGTACTTC
TRBV15	-	TRBJ2-1	TRBD2	CATSRDPLLAGVGNEQFF	TGTGCCACCAGCAGAGATCCCCTTCTAGCGGGAGTGGGCAATGAGCAGTTCTTC
TRBV7-2	once	TRBJ2-7	TRBD1	CASSTYRGIGDEQYF	TGTGCCAGCAGCACCTACAGGGGAATTGGGGACGAGCAGTACTTC
TRBV5-4	once	TRBJ2-2	TRBD2	CASSRLAGADTGELFF	TGTGCCAGCAGCCGGCTAGCGGGGGCCGACACCGGGGAGCTGTTTTTT
TRBV27	-	TRBJ2-1	TRBD1	CASSLWGRAGGNEQFF	TGTGCCAGCAGTTTATGGGGCCGTGCAGGGGGCAATGAGCAGTTCTTC
TRBV10-3	-	TRBJ2-5	TRBD2	CAISDPSGGLAGGLETQYF	TGTGCCATCAGTGACCCGTCGGGGGGACTAGCGGGAGGGCTAGAGACCCAGTACTTC
TRBV19	-	TRBJ2-5	-	CASSMRQGQETQYF	TGTGCCAGTAGTATGCGGCAGGGACAAGAGACCCAGTACTTC
TRBV4-3	-	TRBJ2-1	-	CASSRQQGGNEQFF	TGCGCCAGCAGCCGCCAGCAGGGCGGCAATGAGCAGTTCTTC